The clone carrying this T cell receptor beta chain came up many times. As yet, its antigen is unknown. As it was prepared, the TCRbeta library received unique molecular identifiers. A single record per CDR3 protein comes from TCRdb applying MiXCR to the PCR reads. Of about 180,000 distinct CDR3 sequences in the sample, around 10% were seen once. This record belongs to a study of T-cell reconstitution after alpha-beta-depleted transplantation in children. Points from the study as a whole: Most T-cell counts and diversity one year after the transplant came from T cells that were newly produced. There were reportedly several hundred expanded graft clones from which alpha-beta T cells came about two months after transplant.

Trimming pared 0 bases from V and 5 bases from J, leaving 12 bases between. In germline, CDR1 is SGHRS, CDR2 YFSETQ. The CDR3 totals 15 residues. The specimen comprised PBMCs, sampled before TCRalphabeta/CD19-depleted stem cell transplant. The rearrangement uses TRBV5-1 and TRBJ2-1; unclear D gene. The clonotype comes from a boy younger than 10 with acute myeloid leukemia, due to receive a stem cell transplant. CDR3 residues: CASSLVAGPNNEQFF. For the CDR3, the DNA is TGCGCCAGCAGCTTGGTAGCAGGACCGAACAATGAGCAGTTCTTC.